The rows below give T cell receptor beta chains drawn from one sample of a study of cytomegalovirus exposure and HLA in healthy donors. Repertoires were generated with immunoSEQ multiplex PCR, while TCRdb's copy carries only in-frame clones and drops some. This sample has 190,000 or so clones, with 82% found just once. Sequencing was performed on PBMCs. Every receptor here comes from a boy aged 2 to 10 in good health and CMV-seronegative. CDR3s include the opening cysteine and the closing phenylalanine or tryptophan. Each record gives: V gene, J gene, CDR3 protein.

TRBV18	TRBJ1-1	CASSPGQGPNTEAFF
TRBV4-3	TRBJ1-2	CASSQTGTTGYGYTF
TRBV11-2	TRBJ2-2	CASSLAGVLSGELFF
TRBV15	TRBJ2-5	CATSRDRGQETQYF
TRBV30	TRBJ2-1	CAWNSRGEGVQFF
TRBV7-2	TRBJ2-7	CASSPDRRLVYEQYF
TRBV7-6	TRBJ1-6	CASSLAPGSPLHF
TRBV7-9	TRBJ1-1	CASSPWQNTEAFF
TRBV5-5	TRBJ1-2	CASSGTDRGDGYTF
TRBV11-2	TRBJ1-3	CASTLGGGNTIYF
TRBV9	TRBJ1-2	CASSARRQGGMDGYTF
TRBV7-9	TRBJ2-3	CASSPPGLSTDTQYF
TRBV5-1	TRBJ2-3	CASSKPGTRTPDTQYF
TRBV6-1	TRBJ2-7	CASRTSGGLSYEQYF
TRBV4-3	TRBJ1-6	CASSPLAPGGNSPLHF
TRBV2	TRBJ1-5	CASSSTGFEVLGQPQHF
TRBV7-6	TRBJ2-3	CASSLAFGDSITDTQYF
TRBV7-9	TRBJ2-2	CASSFLEAGELFF
TRBV15	TRBJ2-5	CATSIQQGFGETQYF
TRBV18	TRBJ2-1	CASSRGTAYYNEQFF
TRBV4-3	TRBJ2-1	CASSPRGGAGNEQFF
TRBV7-2	TRBJ1-1	CASSDPRQDTEAFF
TRBV7-9	TRBJ2-1	CASSRSPTSGGGEQFF
TRBV20-1	TRBJ2-7	CSARQVNEQYF
TRBV4-1	TRBJ1-6	CASSSNPTGESSYNSPLHF
TRBV6-1	TRBJ1-3	CASTRLPGGGNTIYF